This TCR beta chain was captured in a study of post-analysis software for immune sequencing data (dated by TCRdb to 2015 to 2017). The study in broad terms: The recorded disease courses included relapsing-remitting, secondary progressive and progressive-relapsing multiple sclerosis, and some patients had no subtype annotation. A subset of samples was prepared in parallel using single-end sample barcoding, then pooled and co-amplified after Illumina adapter ligation. The patient repertoires were compared against fewer than twelve previously published healthy control repertoires obtained from donors aged 6 to 25 years.

The investigation overall reported the following: When samples were clustered directly using the F measure, samples prepared in the same batch co-clustered strongly, which prompted a batch-effect correction. The control group was slightly older than the multiple sclerosis patient group. Normalized Chao1 diversity was significantly lower in multiple sclerosis patients than controls, suggesting substantial peripheral T-cell clonal expansion. Several TRBV segments, including TRBV5-6, TRBV5-1 and TRBV20-1, were significantly more frequent in patients than controls.

To demonstrate the VDJtools post-analysis software, the study profiled TCR beta repertoires from the peripheral blood of around 13 young patients with multiple sclerosis. Multiple sclerosis patients were children and adolescents aged roughly 6 to 17 years. Libraries were constructed by PCR. The sequencer was an Illumina HiSeq 2500. To reduce PCR and sequencing biases, unique molecular identifiers were built into the TCR beta cDNA libraries. Roughly 500,000 cDNA molecules were obtained for every 1 to 10 million input T cells, so each molecule roughly corresponded to one T cell. Patient libraries were prepared and sequenced with the same protocol used for the earlier healthy control dataset. Samples belonging to the same batch were prepared together, multiplexed and sequenced on a shared HiSeq lane. Per the source publication's procedure: Raw barcoded reads were processed with MIGEC, and single-read molecular identifier groups were discarded before consensus assembly and CDR3 extraction. Clonotype tables were post-analysed with VDJtools, normalizing diversity by down-sampling all datasets to the smallest sample size. Repertoire overlap clustering matched CDR3 amino acid but not nucleotide sequences to correct batch-related cross-sample contamination. TCRdb cleaned the public reads at Q25 with fastp, built clones with MiXCR and kept in-frame beta chains. Rows are unified per CDR3 protein, each entry keeping the most common DNA and genes. These V and J calls rely on TCRdb rather than the paper's analysis. The sample table records around 710,000 distinct CDR3 sequences; 35% to 55% of these occur just once. Clones ranked in the top ten supply approximately 5% of the sample.

Trimming accounts for 6 bases at V and 4 bases at J, while the number of junction bases matched to no gene is 10. The CDR3 has 15 amino acids, counting the end cysteine and phenylalanine. Just the 45-base CDR3 DNA is kept, in frame starting at base 1. Sequences KGHSH (CDR1) and LQKENI (CDR2) are obtained from the germline V gene. With regard to this clonotype: The antigen it recognizes is unknown. Base qualities are not at hand, and no much larger clone is one base apart.

The TCR was taken from a girl between 10 and 17 years old with multiple sclerosis. Material: blood. The rearrangement combines TRBV18 with TRBJ1-2, and 8 junction bases match TRBD1. CDR3 protein: CASSPRTGYVYGYTF. The DNA is as follows: TGTGCCAGCTCCCCCCGGACAGGGTACGTCTATGGCTACACCTTC.